This record looks at one T cell receptor (beta chain) sequence and its context. Its antigen is unidentified. This sample is drawn from a study of CXCR3-negative and CXCR3-positive naive CD8 T cells. Study conclusions and caveats: Researchers report that CXCR3-positive naive cells carry more hydrophobic TRB CDR3s than CXCR3-negative naive cells.

UMI-labeled 5' RACE TRB cDNA libraries were prepared from the cells. One entry per CDR3 protein, without DNA, is what TCRdb gives after re-calling the 5' RACE reads. Found here are 50,000 to 65,000 distinct CDR3 sequences; the top ten clones hold less than 0.85%. The sample consisted of naive CXCR3+ CD8+ T cells from blood. Subset of the sample: CD45RO-CCR7+CD27+CD95- naive CD8+ T cells expressing CXCR3 (TNR3+). The sequence was obtained from a human donor in good health. Some clones in this sample may be carry-over from other donors' samples.

CDR3 sequence: CASSVPGPHRGDTGELFF. V and J are TRBV9 and TRBJ2-2; no DNA is available, so the TRBD1 call from TCRdb remains unchecked. Germline V lookup: CDR1 SGDLS, CDR2 YYNGEE. The CDR3 is 18 amino acids.